This TCR beta chain was captured by sequencing in a study of PD-L1 blockade in urothelial cancer. For the study at large: Every 3 weeks, patients received intravenous atezolizumab 1,200 mg, beginning 2014. The analyses of blood took place 3 weeks (second dose) and 6 weeks after treatment start. A median of about 140,000 T cells was found in the blood samples.

Patients' cancers were locally advanced or metastatic urothelial carcinomas. The V and J ends lost 5 bases and 5 bases, in that order; junction bases with no gene match: 5. The germline V gene has CDR1 SGHTA and CDR2 FQGTGA. CDR3 size: 13 residues. Some clones are missing from TCRdb's copy, which holds only in-frame ones; the method was immunoSEQ multiplex PCR. Among about 71,000 clones listed, roughly 89% were seen once. This chain connects TRBV7-3 to TRBJ1-1; TRBD1 matches 7 bases. The sequencing here drew on PBMCs, taken around atezolizumab (anti-PD-L1) treatment. The TCR originated in a man between 60 and 75 years old with urothelial cancer. CDR3 in amino acids: CASSVPGGTEAFF. The CDR3 DNA reads as TGTGCCAGCAGCGTCCCAGGGGGGACTGAAGCTTTCTTT.